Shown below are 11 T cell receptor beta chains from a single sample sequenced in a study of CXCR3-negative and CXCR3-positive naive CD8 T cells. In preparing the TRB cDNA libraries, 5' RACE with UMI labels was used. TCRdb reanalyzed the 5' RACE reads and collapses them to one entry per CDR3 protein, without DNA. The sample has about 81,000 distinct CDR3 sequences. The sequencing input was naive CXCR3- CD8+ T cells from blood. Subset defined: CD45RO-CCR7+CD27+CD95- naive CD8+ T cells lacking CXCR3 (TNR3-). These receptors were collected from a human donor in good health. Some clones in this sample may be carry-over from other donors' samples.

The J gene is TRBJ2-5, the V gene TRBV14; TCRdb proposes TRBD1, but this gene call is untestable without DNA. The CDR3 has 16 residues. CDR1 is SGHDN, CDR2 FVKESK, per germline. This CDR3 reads CASSQATGTTEETQYF. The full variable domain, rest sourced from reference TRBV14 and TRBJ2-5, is EAGVTQFPSHSVIEKGQTVTLRCDPISGHDNLYWYRRVMGKEIKFLLHFVKESKQDESGMPNNRFLAERTGGTYSTLKVQPAELEDSGVYFCASSQATGTTEETQYFGPGTRLLVL.

CDR3 loop: CASSLGPDRVADTQYF. This rearrangement joins TRBV5-1 to TRBJ2-3; TCRdb reports TRBD1, a call that lacks DNA to check it against. Germline CDR1 and CDR2: SGHRS and YFSETQ. The CDR3 has 16 residues.

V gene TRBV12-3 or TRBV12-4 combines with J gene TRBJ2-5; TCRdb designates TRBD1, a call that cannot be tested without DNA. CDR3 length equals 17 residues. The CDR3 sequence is CASSRRIRDRAQETQYF.

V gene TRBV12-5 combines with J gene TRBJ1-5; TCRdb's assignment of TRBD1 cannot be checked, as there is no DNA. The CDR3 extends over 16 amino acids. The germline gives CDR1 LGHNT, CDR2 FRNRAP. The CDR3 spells CASGPPGTGANQPQHF. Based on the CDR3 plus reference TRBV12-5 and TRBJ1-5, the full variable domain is DARVTQTPRHKVTEMGQEVTMRCQPILGHNTVFWYRQTMMQGLELLAYFRNRAPLDDSGMPKDRFSAEMPDATLATLKIQPSEPRDSAVYFCASGPPGTGANQPQHFGDGTRLSIL.

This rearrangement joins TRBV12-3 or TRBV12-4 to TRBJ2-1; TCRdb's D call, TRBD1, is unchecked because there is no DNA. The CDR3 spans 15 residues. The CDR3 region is CASNTGGPYYNEQFF.

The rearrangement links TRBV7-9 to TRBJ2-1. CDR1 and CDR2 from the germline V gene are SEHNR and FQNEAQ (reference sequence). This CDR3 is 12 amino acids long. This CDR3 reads CASSLVLNEQFF. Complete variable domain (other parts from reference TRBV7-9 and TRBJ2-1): DTGVSQNPRHKITKRGQNVTFRCDPISEHNRLYWYRQTLGQGPEFLTYFQNEAQLEKSRLLSDRFSAERPKGSFSTLEIQRTEQGDSAMYLCASSLVLNEQFFGPGTRLTVL.

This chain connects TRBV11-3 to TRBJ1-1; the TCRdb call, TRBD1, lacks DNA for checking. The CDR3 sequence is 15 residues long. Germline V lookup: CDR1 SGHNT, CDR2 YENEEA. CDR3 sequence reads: CASSTHRGKGTEAFF.

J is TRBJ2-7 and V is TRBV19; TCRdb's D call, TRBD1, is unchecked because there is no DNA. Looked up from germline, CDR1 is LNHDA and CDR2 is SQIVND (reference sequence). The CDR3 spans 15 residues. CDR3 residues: CASSILGGTTYEQYF.

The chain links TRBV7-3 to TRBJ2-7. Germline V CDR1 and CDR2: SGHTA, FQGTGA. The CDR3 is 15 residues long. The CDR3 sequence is CASSLFAGGSYEQYF. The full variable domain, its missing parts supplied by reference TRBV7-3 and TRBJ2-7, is GAGVSQTPSNKVTEKGKYVELRCDPISGHTALYWYRQSLGQGPEFLIYFQGTGAADDSGLPNDRFFAVRPEGSVSTLKIQRTERGDSAVYLCASSLFAGGSYEQYFGPGTRLTVT.

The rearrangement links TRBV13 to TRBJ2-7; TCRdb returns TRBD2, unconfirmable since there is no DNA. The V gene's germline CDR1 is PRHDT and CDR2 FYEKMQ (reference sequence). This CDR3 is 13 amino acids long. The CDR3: CASSDSSSYEQYF.

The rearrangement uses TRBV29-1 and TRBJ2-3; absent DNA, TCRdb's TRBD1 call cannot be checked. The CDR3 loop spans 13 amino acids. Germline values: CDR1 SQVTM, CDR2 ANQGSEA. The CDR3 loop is CSFGQGSTDTQYF.